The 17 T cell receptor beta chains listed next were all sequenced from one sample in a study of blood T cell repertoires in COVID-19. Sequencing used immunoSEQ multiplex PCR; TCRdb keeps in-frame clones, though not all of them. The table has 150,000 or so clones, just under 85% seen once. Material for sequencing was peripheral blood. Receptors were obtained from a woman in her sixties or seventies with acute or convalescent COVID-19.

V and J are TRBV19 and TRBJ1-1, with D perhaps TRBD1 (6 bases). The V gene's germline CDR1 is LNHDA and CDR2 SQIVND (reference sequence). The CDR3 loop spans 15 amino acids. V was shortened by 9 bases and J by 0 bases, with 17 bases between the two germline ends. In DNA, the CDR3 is TGTGCCAGCGCTACAGGGCGTTCCATGAACACTGAAGCTTTCTTT. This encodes CASATGRSMNTEAFF.

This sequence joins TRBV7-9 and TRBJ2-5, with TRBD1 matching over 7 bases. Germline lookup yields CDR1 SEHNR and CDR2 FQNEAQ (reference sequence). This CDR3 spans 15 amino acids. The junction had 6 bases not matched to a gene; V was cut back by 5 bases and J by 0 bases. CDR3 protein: CASSLRQGNQETQYF. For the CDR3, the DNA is TGTGCCAGCAGCCTAAGACAGGGAAACCAAGAGACCCAGTACTTC.

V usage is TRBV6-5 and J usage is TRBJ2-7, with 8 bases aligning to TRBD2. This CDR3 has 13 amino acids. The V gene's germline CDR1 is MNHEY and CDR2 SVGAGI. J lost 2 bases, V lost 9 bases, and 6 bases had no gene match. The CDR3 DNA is TGTGCCAGTCGTAGCGGGGAGACCTACGAGCAGTACTTC. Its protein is CASRSGETYEQYF.

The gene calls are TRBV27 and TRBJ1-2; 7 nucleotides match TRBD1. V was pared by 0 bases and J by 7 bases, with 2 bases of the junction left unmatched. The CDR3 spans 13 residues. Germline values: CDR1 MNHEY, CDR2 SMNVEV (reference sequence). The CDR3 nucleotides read TGTGCCAGCAGTTTATCCCACAGGGGTGGCTACACCTTC. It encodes CASSLSHRGGYTF.

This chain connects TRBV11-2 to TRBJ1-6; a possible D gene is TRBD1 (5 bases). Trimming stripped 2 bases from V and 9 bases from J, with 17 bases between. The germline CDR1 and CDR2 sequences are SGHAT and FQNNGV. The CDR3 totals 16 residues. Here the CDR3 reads CASSLSGTVGGSPLHF. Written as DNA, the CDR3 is TGTGCCAGCAGCTTATCCGGGACTGTGGGCGGTTCACCCCTCCACTTT.

CDR3 nucleotides: TGTGCCAGCGGGGACAGGGCTATAAACTATGGCTACACCTTC. Translated, it gives CASGDRAINYGYTF. The rearrangement uses TRBV27 and TRBJ1-2, with 9 bases identical to TRBD1. Germline trimming cut 8 bases from V and 2 bases from J; bases unmatched to any gene: 6. The CDR3 totals 14 residues. CDR1 is MNHEY, CDR2 SMNVEV, per germline (reference sequence).

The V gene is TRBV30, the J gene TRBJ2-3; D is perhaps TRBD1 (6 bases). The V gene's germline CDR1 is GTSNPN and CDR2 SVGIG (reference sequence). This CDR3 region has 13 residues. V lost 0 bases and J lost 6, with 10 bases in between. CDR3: CAWSVVQGDTQYF. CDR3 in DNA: TGTGCCTGGAGTGTAGTTCAGGGGGATACGCAGTATTTT.

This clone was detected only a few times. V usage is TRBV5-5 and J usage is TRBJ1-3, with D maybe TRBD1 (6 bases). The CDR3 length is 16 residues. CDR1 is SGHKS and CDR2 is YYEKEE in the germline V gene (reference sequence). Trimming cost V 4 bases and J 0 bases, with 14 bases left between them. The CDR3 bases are TGTGCCAGCAGCCTGCCGGACAGCCTCTCTGGAAACACCATATATTTT. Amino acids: CASSLPDSLSGNTIYF. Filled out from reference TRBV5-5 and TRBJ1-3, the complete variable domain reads DAGVTQSPTHLIKTRGQQVTLRCSPISGHKSVSWYQQVLGQGPQFIFQYYEKEERGRGNFPDRFSARQFPNYSSELNVNALLLGDSALYLCASSLPDSLSGNTIYFGEGSWLTVV.

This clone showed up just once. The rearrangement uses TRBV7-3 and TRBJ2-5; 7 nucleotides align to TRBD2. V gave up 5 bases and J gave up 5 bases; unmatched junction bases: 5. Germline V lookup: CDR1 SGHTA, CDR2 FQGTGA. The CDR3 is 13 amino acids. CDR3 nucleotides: TGTGCCAGCAGCCAGGGAGGGTCCGAGACCCAGTACTTC. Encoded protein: CASSQGGSETQYF.

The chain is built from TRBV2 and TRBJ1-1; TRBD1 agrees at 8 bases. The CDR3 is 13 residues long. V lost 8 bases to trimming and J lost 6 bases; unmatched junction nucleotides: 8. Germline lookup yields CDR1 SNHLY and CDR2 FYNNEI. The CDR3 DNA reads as TGTGCCAGCCGACAGGGGATAGTCGCTGAAGCTTTCTTT. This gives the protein CASRQGIVAEAFF.

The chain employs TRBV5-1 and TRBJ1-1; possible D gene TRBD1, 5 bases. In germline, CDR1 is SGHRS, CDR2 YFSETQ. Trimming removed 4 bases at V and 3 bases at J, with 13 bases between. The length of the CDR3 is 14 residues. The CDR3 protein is CASSLQGAHTEAFF. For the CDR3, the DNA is TGCGCCAGCAGCCTGCAAGGGGCTCACACTGAAGCTTTCTTT.

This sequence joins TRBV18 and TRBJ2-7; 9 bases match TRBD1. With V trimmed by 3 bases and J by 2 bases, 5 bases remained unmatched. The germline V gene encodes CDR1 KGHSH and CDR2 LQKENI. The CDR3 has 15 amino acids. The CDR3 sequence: CASSPGDRAAYEQYF. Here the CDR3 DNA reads TGTGCCAGCTCACCGGGGGACAGGGCCGCCTACGAGCAGTACTTC.

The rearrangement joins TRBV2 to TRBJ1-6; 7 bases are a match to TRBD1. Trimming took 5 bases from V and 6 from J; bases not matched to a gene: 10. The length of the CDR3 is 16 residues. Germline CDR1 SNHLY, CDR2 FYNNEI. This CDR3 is CASSLRQGPTNSPLHF. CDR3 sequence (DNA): TGTGCCAGCAGTTTAAGACAGGGACCGACTAATTCACCCCTCCACTTT.

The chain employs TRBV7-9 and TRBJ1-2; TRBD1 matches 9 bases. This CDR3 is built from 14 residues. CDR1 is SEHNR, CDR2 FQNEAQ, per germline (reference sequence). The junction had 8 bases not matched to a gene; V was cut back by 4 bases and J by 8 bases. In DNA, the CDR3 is TGTGCCAGCAGCTCCGGGACAGGGTTTAGGGGCTACACCTTC. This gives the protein CASSSGTGFRGYTF.

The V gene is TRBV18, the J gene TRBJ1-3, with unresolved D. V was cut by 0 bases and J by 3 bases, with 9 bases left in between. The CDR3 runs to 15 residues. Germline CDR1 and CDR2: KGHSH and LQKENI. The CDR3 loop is CASSPPANSGNTIYF. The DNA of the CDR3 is TGTGCCAGCTCACCACCCGCCAACAGTGGAAACACCATATATTTT.

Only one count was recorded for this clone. The CDR3 nucleotides read TGTGCCAGGATTAGGGGACAGGGAAGAACTGAAGCTTTCTTT. As protein: CARIRGQGRTEAFF. The chain couples TRBV6-5 to TRBJ1-1; 9 bases fit TRBD1. The CDR3 is made up of 14 amino acids. CDR1 and CDR2 from the germline V gene are MNHEY and SVGAGI. Unmatched junction bases numbered 10, after V lost 9 bases and J lost 5 bases.

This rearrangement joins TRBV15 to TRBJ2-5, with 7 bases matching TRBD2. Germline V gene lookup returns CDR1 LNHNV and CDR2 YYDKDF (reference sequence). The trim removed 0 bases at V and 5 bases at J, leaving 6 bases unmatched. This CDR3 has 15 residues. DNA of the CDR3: TGTGCCACCAGCAGAGAAGGGGCTAGCGGCGAGACCCAGTACTTC. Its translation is CATSREGASGETQYF.